This T cell receptor (beta chain) is drawn from a study of patients and donors after allogeneic stem cell transplantation. This clonotype was found many times. This CDR3 comprises 14 residues. Trimming removed 2 bases at V and 7 bases at J, with 9 bases between. Per the germline V gene, CDR1 is SGHAT and CDR2 is FQNNGV. TCRdb re-called the RT-PCR reads through MiXCR, storing one row per CDR3 protein. The sample lists roughly 230,000 distinct CDR3 sequences; 11% to 15% were seen once. The source is a human donor who was either an allogeneic HSCT recipient or a stem cell or donor lymphocyte infusion donor (not recorded which). It is not recorded whose cells these are; they may come from a transplant donor. This chain connects TRBV11-2 to TRBJ1-6; no definite D call. The sample comprised blood, either unsorted or a sorted T cell fraction (not recorded which). This CDR3 reads CASSLIARNSPLHF. The CDR3 DNA follows: TGTGCCAGCAGCTTAATCGCCAGGAATTCACCCCTCCACTTT.